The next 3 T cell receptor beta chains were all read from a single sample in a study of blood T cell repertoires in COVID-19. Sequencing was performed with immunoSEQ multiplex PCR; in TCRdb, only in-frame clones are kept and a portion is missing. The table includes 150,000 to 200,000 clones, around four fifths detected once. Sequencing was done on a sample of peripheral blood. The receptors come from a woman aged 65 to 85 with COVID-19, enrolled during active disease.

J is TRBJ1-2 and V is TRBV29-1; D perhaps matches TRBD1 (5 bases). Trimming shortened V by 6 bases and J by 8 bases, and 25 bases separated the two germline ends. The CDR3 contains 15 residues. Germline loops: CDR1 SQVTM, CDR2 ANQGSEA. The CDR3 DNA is TGCAGCGTCAAAGCGACGGTAGGGGCAGGTGACGGCTACACCTTC. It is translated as CSVKATVGAGDGYTF.

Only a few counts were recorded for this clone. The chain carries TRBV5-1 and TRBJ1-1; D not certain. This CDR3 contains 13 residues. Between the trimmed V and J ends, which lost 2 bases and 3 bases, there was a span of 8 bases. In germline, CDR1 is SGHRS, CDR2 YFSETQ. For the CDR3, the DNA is TGCGCCAGCAGCTTATGGGAGGACACTGAAGCTTTCTTT. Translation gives CASSLWEDTEAFF.

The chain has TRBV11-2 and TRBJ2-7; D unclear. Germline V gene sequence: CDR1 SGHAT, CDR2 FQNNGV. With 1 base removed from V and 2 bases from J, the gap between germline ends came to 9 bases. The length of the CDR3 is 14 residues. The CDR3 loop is CASSLVSLTYEQYF. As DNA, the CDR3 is TGTGCCAGCAGCTTAGTCTCCCTAACCTACGAGCAGTACTTC.